This TCR beta chain stems from a study of graft-versus-host responses after intestinal transplantation. Study-wide results and caveats: Elevated graft-versus-host to host-versus-graft clonal ratios in allografts were recorded for patients with graft-donor T cell macrochimerism. Circulating GvH clone levels at their peak were associated with HvG declines (early post-transplant).

The data were produced by immunoSEQ multiplex PCR, yet TCRdb's version contains in-frame clones alone and is incomplete. In the table there are 100,000 to 120,000 clones, 90% to 95% of which are singletons. On this clone: The antigen remains undetermined.

This CDR3 spans 17 amino acids. Germline values: CDR1 SGDLS, CDR2 YYNGEE. V was clipped by 0 bases and J by 2 bases; unmatched bases: 8. This material consisted of unstimulated CD8+ T cells sorted from spleen or lymph node cells, taken before intestinal transplant. This clonotype was obtained from a human donor who received an intestinal transplant. This chain connects TRBV9 to TRBJ1-3, with 7 positions matching TRBD1. The DNA for the CDR3 is TGTGCCAGCAGCGTAGAGGGACAGTTCGTCCCTGGAAACACCATATATTTT. Translating gives CASSVEGQFVPGNTIYF.